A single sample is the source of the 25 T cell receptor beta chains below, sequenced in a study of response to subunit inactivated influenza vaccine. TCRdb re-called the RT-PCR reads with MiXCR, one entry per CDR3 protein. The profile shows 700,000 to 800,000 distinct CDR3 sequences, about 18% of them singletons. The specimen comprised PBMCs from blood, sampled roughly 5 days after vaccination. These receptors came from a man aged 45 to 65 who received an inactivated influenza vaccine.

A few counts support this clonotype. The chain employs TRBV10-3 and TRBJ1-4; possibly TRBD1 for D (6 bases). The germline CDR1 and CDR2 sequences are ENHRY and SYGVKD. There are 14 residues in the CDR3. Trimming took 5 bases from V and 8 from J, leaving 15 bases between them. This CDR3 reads CAISPGTRAEKLFF. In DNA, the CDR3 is TGTGCCATCAGTCCCGGGACAAGGGCCGAAAAACTGTTTTTT.

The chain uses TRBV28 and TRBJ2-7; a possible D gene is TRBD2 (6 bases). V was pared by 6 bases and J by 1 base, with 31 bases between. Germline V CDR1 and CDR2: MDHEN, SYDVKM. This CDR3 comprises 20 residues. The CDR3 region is CASRRRHSRGRLSLSYEQYF. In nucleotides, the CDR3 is TGTGCCAGCAGACGTAGGCATTCGCGGGGCAGGCTTTCTCTTTCCTACGAGCAGTACTTC.

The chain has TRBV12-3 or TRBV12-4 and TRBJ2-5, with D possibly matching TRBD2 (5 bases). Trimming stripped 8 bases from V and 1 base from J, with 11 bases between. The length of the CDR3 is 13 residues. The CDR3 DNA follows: TGTGCCAGCGCCCGGGGTCTCCAAGAGACCCAGTACTTC. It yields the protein CASARGLQETQYF.

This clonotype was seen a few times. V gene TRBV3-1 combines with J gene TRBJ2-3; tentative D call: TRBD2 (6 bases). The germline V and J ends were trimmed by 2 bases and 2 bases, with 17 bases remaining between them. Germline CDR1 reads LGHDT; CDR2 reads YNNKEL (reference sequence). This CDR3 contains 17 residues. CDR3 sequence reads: CASSQSLMAGLTDTQYF. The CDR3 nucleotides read TGTGCCAGCAGCCAATCATTAATGGCGGGACTCACAGATACGCAGTATTTT.

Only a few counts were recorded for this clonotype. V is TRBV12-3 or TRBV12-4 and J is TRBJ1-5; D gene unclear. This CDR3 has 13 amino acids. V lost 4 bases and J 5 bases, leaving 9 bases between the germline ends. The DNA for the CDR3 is TGTGCCAGCAGTTCATCAGGTTATCAGCCCCAGCATTTT. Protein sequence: CASSSSGYQPQHF.

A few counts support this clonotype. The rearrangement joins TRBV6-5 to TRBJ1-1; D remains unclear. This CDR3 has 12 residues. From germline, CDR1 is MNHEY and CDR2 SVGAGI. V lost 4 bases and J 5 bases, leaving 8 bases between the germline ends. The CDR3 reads CASSSRRTEAFF. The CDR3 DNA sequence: TGTGCCAGCAGTTCCAGACGGACTGAAGCTTTCTTT.

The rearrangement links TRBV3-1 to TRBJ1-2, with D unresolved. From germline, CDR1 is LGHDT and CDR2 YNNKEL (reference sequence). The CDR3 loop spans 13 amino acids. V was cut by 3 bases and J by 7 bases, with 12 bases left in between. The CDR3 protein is CASSHEGVGGYTF. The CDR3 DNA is TGTGCCAGCAGCCATGAAGGAGTGGGTGGCTACACCTTC.

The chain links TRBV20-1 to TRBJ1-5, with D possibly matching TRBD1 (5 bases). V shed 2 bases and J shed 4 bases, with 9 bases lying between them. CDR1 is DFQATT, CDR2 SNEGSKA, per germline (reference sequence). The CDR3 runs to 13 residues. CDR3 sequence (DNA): TGCAGTGCTAGACGGGGCCTTAATCAGCCCCAGCATTTT. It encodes CSARRGLNQPQHF.

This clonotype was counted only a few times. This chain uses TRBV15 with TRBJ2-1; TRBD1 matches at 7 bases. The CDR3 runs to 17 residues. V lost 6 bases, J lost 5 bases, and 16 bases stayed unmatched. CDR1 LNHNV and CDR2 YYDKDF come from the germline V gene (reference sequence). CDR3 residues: CATRATNRGMVDNEQFF. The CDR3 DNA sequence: TGTGCCACCAGAGCGACCAACAGGGGAATGGTGGACAATGAGCAGTTCTTC.

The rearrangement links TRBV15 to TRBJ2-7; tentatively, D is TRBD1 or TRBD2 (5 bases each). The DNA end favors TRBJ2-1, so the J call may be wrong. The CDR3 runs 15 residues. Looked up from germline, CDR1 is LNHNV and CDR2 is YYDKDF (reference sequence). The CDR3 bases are TGTGCCACCAGCAGAGCCCCGGGACCTATGTACGAGCAGTTCTTC. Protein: CATSRAPGPMYEQFF.

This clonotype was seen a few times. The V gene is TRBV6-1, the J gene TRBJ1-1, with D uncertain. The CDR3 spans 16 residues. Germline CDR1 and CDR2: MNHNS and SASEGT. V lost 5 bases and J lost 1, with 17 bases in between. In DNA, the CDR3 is TGTGCCAGCAGTCGATCCGGGCACAGTACGAACACTGAAGCTTTCTTT. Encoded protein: CASSRSGHSTNTEAFF.

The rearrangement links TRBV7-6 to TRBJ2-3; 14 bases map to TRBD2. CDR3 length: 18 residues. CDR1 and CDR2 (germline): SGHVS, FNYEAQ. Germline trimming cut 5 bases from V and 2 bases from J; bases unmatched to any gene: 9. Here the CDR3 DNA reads TGTGCCAGCAGCCTCGGACTAGCGGGGGGCAAAAACACAGATACGCAGTATTTT. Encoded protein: CASSLGLAGGKNTDTQYF. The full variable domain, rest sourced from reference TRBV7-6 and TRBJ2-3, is GAGVSQSPRYKVTKRGQDVALRCDPISGHVSLYWYRQALGQGPEFLTYFNYEAQQDKSGLPNDRFSAERPEGSISTLTIQRTEQRDSAMYRCASSLGLAGGKNTDTQYFGPGTRLTVL.

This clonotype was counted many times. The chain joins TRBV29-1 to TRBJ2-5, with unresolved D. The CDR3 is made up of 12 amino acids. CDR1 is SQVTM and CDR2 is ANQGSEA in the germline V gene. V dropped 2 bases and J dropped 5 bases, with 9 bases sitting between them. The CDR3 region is CSVERHGETQYF. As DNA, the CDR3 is TGCAGCGTTGAACGACATGGGGAGACCCAGTACTTC.

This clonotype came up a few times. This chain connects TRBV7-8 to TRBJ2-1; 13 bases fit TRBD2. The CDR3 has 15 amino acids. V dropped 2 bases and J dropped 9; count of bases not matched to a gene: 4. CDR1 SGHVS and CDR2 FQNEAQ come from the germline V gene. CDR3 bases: TGTGCCAGCAGCTTACCGGGACTAGCGGGATCTGAGCAGTTCTTC. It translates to CASSLPGLAGSEQFF.

The CDR3 sequence: CASSSQGFGSYNSPLHF. Here the CDR3 DNA reads TGCGCCAGCAGCTCACAGGGGTTCGGCTCCTATAATTCACCCCTCCACTTT. The gene calls are TRBV5-1 and TRBJ1-6, with 7 bases identical to TRBD1. V lost 3 bases to trimming and J lost 0 bases; unmatched junction nucleotides: 6. From germline, CDR1 is SGHRS and CDR2 YFSETQ. This CDR3 is built from 17 residues.

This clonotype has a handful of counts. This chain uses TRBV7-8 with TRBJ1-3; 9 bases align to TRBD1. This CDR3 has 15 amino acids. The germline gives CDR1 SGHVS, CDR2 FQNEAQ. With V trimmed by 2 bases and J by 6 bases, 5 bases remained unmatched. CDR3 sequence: CASSLPGTGINTIYF. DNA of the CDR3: TGTGCCAGCAGCTTACCCGGGACAGGGATAAACACCATATATTTT. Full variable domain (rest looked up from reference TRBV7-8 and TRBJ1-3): GAGVSQSPRYKVAKRGQDVALRCDPISGHVSLFWYQQALGQGPEFLTYFQNEAQLDKSGLPSDRFFAERPEGSVSTLKIQRTQQEDSAVYLCASSLPGTGINTIYFGEGSWLTVV.

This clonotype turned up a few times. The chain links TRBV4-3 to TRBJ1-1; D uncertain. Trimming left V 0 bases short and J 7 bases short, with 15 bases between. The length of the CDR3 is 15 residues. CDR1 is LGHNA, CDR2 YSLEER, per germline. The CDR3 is CASSQESSSRGEAFF. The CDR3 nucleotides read TGCGCCAGCAGCCAAGAGTCGAGCAGCCGGGGTGAAGCTTTCTTT.

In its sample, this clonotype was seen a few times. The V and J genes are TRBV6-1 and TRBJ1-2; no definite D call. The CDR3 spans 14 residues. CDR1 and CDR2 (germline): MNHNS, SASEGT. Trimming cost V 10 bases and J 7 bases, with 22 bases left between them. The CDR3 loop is CAIQYIVEGGGYTF. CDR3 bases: TGTGCCATCCAGTACATCGTGGAGGGAGGTGGCTACACCTTC.

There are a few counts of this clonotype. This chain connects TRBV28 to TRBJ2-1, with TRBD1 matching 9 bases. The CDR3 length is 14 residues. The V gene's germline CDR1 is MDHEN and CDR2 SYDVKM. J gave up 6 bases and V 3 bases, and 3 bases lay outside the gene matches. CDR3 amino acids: CASSFTGGINEQFF. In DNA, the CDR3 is TGTGCCAGCAGTTTTACAGGGGGCATCAATGAGCAGTTCTTC.

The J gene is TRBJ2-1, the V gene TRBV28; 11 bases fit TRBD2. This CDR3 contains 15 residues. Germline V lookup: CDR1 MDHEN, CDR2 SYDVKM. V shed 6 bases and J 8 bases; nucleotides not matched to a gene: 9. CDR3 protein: CASRPTSGSKHEQFF. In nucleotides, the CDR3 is TGTGCCAGCAGACCAACTAGCGGGAGTAAACATGAGCAGTTCTTC. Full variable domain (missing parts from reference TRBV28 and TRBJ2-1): DVKVTQSSRYLVKRTGEKVFLECVQDMDHENMFWYRQDPGLGLRLIYFSYDVKMKEKGDIPEGYSVSREKKERFSLILESASTNQTSMYLCASRPTSGSKHEQFFGPGTRLTVL.

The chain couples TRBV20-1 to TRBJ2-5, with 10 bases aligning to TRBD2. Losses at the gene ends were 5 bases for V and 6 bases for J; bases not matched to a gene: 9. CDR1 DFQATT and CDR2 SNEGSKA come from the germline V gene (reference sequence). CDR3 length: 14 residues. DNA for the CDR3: TGCAGTGCTGGTAACCTAGCGGGGGCCAAGACCCAGTACTTC. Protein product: CSAGNLAGAKTQYF.

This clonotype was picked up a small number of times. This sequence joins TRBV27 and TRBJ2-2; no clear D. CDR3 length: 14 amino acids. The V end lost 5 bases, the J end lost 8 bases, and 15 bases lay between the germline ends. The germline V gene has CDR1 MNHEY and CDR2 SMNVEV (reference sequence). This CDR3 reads CASSQYESGGELFF. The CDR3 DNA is TGTGCCAGCAGTCAGTACGAATCTGGAGGGGAGCTGTTTTTT.

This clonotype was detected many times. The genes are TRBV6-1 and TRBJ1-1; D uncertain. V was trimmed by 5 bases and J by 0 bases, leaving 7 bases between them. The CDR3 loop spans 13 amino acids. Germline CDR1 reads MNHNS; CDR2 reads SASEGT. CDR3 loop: CASSPALNTEAFF. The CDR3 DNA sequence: TGTGCCAGCAGTCCCGCCTTGAACACTGAAGCTTTCTTT.

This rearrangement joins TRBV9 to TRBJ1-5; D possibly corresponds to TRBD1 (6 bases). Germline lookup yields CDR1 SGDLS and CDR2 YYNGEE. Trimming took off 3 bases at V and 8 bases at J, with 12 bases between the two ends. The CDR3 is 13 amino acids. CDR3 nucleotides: TGTGCCAGCAGCGCAGGGGCCAGGGAGCCCCAGCATTTT. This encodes CASSAGAREPQHF.

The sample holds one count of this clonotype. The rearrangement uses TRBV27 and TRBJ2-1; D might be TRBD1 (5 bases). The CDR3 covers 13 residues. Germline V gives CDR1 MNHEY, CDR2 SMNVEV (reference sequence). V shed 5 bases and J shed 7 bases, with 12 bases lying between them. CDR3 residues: CASSLSGWNEQFF. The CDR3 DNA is TGTGCCAGCAGTCTTTCAGGGTGGAATGAGCAGTTCTTC.